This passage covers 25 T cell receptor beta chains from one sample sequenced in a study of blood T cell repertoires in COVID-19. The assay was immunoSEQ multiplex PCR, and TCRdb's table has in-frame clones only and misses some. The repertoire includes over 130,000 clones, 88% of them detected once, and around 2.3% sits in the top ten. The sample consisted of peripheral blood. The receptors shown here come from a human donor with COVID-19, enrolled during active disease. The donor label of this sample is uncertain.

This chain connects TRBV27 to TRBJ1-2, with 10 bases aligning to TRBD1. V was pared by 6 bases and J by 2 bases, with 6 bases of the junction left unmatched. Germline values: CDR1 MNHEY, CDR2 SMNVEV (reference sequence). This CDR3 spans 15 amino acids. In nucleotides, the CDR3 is TGTGCCAGCAGCCGGGACAGGGGAATCAACTATGGCTACACCTTC. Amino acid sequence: CASSRDRGINYGYTF.

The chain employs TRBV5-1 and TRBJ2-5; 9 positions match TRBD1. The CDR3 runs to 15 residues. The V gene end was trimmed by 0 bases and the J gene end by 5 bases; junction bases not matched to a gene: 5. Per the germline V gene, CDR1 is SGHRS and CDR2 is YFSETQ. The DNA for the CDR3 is TGCGCCAGCAGCTTGGAGGACAGGGGAGGGGAGACCCAGTACTTC. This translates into CASSLEDRGGETQYF.

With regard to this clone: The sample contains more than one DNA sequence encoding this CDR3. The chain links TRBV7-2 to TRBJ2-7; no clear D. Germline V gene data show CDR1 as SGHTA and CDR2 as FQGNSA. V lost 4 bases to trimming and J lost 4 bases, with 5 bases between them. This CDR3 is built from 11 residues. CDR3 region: CASSSYYEQYF. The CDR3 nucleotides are TGTGCCAGCAGCTCCTATTACGAGCAGTACTTC.

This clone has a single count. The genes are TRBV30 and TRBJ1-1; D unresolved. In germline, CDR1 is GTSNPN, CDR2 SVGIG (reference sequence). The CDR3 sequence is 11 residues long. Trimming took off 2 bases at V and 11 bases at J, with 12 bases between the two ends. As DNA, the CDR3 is TGTGCCTGGAGTACCGGGGTGGGGGCTTTCTTT. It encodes CAWSTGVGAFF.

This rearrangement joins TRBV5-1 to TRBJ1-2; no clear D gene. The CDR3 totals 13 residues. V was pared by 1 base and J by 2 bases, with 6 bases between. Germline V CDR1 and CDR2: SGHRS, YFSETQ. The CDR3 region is CASSLYTNYGYTF. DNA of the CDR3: TGCGCCAGCAGCTTGTACACGAACTATGGCTACACCTTC. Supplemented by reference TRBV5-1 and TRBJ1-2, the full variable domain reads KAGVTQTPRYLIKTRGQQVTLSCSPISGHRSVSWYQQTPGQGLQFLFEYFSETQRNKGNFPGRFSGRQFSNSRSEMNVSTLELGDSALYLCASSLYTNYGYTFGSGTRLTVV.

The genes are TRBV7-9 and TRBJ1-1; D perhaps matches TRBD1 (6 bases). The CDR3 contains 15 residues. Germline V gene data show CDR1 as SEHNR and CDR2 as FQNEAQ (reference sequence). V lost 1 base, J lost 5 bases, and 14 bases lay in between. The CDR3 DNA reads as TGTGCCAGCAGCTTAGTAACCGAGAGGGGGACTGAAGCTTTCTTT. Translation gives CASSLVTERGTEAFF. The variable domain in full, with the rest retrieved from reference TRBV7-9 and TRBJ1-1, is DTGVSQNPRHKITKRGQNVTFRCDPISEHNRLYWYRQTLGQGPEFLTYFQNEAQLEKSRLLSDRFSAERPKGSFSTLEIQRTEQGDSAMYLCASSLVTERGTEAFFGQGTRLTVV.

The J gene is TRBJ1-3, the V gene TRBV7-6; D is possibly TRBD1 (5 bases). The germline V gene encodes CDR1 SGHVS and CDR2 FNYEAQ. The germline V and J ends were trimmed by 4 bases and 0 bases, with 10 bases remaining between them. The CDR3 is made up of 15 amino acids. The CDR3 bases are TGTGCCAGCAGCTCACAGGAATACTCTGGAAACACCATATATTTT. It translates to CASSSQEYSGNTIYF.

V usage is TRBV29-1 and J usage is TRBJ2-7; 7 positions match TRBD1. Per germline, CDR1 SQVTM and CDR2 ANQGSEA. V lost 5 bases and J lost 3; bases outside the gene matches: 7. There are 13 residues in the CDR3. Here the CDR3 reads CSVFGTDFYEQYF. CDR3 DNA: TGCAGCGTTTTTGGGACAGATTTCTACGAGCAGTACTTC.

The DNA of the CDR3 is TGTGCCAGCAGCCCGGGAATCGGTAATTCACCCCTCCACTTT. Protein sequence: CASSPGIGNSPLHF. The chain has TRBV11-3 and TRBJ1-6; D is ambiguous. The CDR3 has 14 amino acids. Germline CDR1 and CDR2: SGHNT and YENEEA. V lost 5 bases, J lost 6 bases, and 11 bases lay in between.

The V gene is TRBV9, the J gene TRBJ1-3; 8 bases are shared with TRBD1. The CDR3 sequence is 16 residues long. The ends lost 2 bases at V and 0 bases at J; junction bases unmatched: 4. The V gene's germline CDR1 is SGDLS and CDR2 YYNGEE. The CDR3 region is CASSVQGATSGNTIYF. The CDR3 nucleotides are TGTGCCAGCAGCGTTCAGGGGGCTACCTCTGGAAACACCATATATTTT.

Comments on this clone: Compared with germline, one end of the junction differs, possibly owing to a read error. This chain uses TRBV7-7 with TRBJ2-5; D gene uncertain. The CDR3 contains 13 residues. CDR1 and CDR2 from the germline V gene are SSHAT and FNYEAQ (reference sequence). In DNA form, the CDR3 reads TGTGCTAGCAGCTTACGAGTGTGGGAGACCCAGTACTTC. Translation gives CASSLRVWETQYF.

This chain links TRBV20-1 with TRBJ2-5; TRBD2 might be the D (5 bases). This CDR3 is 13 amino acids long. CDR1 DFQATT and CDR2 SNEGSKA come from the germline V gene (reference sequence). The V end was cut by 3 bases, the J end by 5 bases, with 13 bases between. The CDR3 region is CSASSIGGETQYF. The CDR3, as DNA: TGCAGTGCTAGTTCGATAGGCGGGGAGACCCAGTACTTC.

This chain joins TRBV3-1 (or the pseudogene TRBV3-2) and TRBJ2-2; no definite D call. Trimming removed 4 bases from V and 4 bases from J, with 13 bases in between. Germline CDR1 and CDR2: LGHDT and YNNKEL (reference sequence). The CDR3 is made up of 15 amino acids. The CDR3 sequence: CASSPAVAGTGELFF. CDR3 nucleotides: TGTGCCAGCAGCCCCGCTGTCGCCGGCACCGGGGAGCTGTTTTTT.

CDR3 coding DNA: TGTGCCAGCAGCCGAGACAGACACTATGGCTACACCTTC. It encodes CASSRDRHYGYTF. The V call is TRBV7-8, the J call TRBJ1-2; D may be TRBD1 (5 bases). The CDR3 loop spans 13 amino acids. Germline lookup yields CDR1 SGHVS and CDR2 FQNEAQ. V was clipped by 5 bases and J by 3 bases, with 10 bases between them.

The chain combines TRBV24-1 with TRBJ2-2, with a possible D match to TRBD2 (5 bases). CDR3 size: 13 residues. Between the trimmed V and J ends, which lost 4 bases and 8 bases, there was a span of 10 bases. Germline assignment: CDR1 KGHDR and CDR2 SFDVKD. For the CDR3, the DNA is TGTGCCACCAGTGAGAGTTGGGAGGGGGAGCTGTTTTTT. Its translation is CATSESWEGELFF.

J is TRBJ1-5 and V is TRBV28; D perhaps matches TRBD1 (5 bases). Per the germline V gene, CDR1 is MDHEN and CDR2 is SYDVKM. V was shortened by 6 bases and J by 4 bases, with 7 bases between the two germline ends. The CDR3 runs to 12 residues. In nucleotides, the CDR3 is TGTGCCAGCAGGCAGGGAAATCAGCCCCAGCATTTT. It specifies CASRQGNQPQHF.

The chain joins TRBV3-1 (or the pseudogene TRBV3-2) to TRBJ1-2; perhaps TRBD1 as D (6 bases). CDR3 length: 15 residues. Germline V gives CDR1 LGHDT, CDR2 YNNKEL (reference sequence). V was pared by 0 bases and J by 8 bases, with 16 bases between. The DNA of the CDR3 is TGTGCCAGCAGCCAAGATTCGGGGGGCGAATACGGCTACACCTTC. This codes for CASSQDSGGEYGYTF.

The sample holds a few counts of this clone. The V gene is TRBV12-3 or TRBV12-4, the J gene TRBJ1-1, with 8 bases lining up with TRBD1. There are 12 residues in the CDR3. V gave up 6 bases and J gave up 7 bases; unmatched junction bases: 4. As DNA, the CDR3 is TGTGCCAGCAGCCGGACAGGGATTGAAGCTTTCTTT. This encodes CASSRTGIEAFF.

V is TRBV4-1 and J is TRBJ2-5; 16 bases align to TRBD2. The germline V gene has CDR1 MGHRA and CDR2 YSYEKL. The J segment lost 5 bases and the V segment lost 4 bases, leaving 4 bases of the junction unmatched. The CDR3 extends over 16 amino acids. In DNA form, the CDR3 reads TGCGCCAGCAGCCGGGGGACTAGCGGGGGGGCCGAGACCCAGTACTTC. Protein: CASSRGTSGGAETQYF.

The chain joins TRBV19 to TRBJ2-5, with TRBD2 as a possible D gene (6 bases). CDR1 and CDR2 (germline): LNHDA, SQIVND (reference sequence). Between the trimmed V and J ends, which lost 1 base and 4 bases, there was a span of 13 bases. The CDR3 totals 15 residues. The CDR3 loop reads CASSIATSGPETQYF. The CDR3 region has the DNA TGTGCCAGTAGTATAGCCACGAGCGGGCCAGAGACCCAGTACTTC.

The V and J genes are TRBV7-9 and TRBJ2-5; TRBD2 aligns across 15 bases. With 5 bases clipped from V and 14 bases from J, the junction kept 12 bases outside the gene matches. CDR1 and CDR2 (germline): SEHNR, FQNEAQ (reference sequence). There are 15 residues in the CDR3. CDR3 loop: CASSVTGTSGGHPYF. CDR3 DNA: TGTGCCAGCAGCGTTACCGGGACTAGCGGGGGGCATCCATACTTC.

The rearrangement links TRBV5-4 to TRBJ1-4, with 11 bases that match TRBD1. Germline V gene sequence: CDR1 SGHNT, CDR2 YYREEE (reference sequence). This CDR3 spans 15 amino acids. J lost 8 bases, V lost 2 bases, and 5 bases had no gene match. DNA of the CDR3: TGTGCCAGCAGCTTCGCCGGGACAGGGGGAGAAAAACTGTTTTTT. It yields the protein CASSFAGTGGEKLFF. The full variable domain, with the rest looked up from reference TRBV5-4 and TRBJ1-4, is ETGVTQSPTHLIKTRGQQVTLRCSSQSGHNTVSWYQQALGQGPQFIFQYYREEENGRGNFPPRFSGLQFPNYSSELNVNALELDDSALYLCASSFAGTGGEKLFFGSGTQLSVL.

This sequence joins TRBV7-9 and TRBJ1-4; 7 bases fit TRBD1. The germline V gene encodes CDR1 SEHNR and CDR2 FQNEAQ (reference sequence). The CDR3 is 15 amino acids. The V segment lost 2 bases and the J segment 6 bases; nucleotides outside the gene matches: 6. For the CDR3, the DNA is TGTGCCAGCAGCTTAAGAGGGGGCGGGGATGAAAAACTGTTTTTT. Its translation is CASSLRGGGDEKLFF.

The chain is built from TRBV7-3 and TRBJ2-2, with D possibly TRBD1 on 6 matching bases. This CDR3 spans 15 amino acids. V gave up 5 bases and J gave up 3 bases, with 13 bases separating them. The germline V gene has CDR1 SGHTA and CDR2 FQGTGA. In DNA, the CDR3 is TGTGCCAGCAGCAGAACAGGGTTGGACACCGGGGAGCTGTTTTTT. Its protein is CASSRTGLDTGELFF.

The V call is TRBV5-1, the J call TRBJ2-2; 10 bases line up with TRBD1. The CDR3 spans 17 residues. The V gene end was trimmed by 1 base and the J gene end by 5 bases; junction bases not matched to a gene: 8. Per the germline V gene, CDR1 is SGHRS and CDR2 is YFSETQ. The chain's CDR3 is CASSLIGTGEGTGELFF. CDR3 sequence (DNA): TGCGCCAGCAGCTTGATCGGGACAGGGGAAGGTACCGGGGAGCTGTTTTTT.